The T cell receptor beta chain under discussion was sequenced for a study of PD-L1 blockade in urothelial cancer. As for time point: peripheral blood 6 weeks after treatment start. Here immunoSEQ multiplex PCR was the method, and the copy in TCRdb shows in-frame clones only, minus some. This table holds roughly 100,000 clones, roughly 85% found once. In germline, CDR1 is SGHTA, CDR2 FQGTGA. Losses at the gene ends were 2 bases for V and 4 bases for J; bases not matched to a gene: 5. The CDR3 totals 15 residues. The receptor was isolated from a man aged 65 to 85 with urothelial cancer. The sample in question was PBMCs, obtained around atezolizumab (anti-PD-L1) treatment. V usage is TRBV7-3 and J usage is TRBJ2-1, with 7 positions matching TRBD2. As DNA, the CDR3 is TGTGCCAGCAGCTTAGCGGGAGTATCGTACAATGAGCAGTTCTTC. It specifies CASSLAGVSYNEQFF.